This T cell receptor beta chain was profiled in a study of control samples from healthy donors and cancer patients. CDR1 is WNHNN, CDR2 SYGVQD, per germline (reference sequence). CDR3 size: 14 residues. The trim removed 6 bases at V and 2 bases at J, leaving 4 bases unmatched. Here immunoSEQ multiplex PCR was the method, and the copy in TCRdb shows in-frame clones only, minus some. The table shows approximately 110,000 clones, with approximately 90% occurring only once. The chain is built from TRBV10-1 and TRBJ2-3, with 8 bases fitting TRBD2. The receptor was derived from a woman between 18 and 29 years old in good health. Sequences were obtained from blood. The CDR3 reads CASSVAGPTDTQYF. DNA for the CDR3: TGCGCCAGCAGCGTAGCGGGGCCCACAGATACGCAGTATTTT.